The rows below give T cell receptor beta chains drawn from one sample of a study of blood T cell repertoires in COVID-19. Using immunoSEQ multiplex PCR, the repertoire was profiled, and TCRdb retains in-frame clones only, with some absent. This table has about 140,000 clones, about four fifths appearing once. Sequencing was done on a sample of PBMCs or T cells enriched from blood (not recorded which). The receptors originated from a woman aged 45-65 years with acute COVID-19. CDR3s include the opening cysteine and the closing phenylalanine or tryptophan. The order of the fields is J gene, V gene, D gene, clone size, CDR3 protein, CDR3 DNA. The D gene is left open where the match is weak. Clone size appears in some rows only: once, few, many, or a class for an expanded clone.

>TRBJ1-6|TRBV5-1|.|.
CASSLGYGGGNSPLHF
TGCGCCAGCAGCTTGGGATACGGGGGAGGGAATTCACCCCTCCACTTT
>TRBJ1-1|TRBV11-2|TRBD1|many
CASRVRTGPNTEAFF
TGTGCCAGCAGAGTACGGACAGGCCCGAACACTGAAGCTTTCTTT
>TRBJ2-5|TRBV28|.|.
CASSQTGIRETQYF
TGTGCCAGCAGTCAAACAGGGATTAGAGAGACCCAGTACTTC
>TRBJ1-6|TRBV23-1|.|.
CASSQSRIMGAGECYSPLHF
TGCGCCAGCAGTCAATCGAGGATTATGGGAGCCGGGGAGTGCTATTCACCCCTCCACTTT
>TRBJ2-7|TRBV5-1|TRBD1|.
CASSSRTGGVEQYF
TGCGCCAGCAGCTCCCGGACAGGGGGCGTAGAGCAGTACTTC
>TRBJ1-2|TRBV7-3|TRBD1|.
CASSSRTGEGYTF
TGTGCCAGCAGCTCCAGGACAGGGGAGGGCTACACCTTC
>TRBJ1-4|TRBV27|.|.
CASSPSRWAEKLFF
TGTGCCAGCAGTCCCTCCCGGTGGGCTGAAAAACTGTTTTTT
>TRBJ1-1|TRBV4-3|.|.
CASSQDSQGITEAFF
TGCGCCAGCAGCCAAGATTCCCAGGGCATCACTGAAGCTTTCTTT
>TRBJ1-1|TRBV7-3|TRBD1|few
CASSSSPGTGATEAFF
TGTGCCAGCAGCTCCAGTCCCGGGACAGGGGCCACTGAAGCTTTCTTT
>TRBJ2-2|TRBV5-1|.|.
CASSLTDTGELFF
TGCGCCAGCAGCCTTACAGACACCGGGGAGCTGTTTTTT
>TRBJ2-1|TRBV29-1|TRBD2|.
CSVEGTSGSGSYNEQFF
TGCAGCGTTGAAGGGACTAGCGGGAGTGGGTCCTACAATGAGCAGTTCTTC
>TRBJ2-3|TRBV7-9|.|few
CATPGNRADTQYF
TGTGCCACCCCAGGGAATAGGGCAGATACGCAGTATTTT
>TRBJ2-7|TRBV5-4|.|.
CASSLGGVYEQYF
TGTGCCAGCAGCTTGGGGGGGGTCTACGAGCAGTACTTC
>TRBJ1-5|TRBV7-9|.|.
CASQREPGAGSNQPQHF
TGTGCCAGCCAGCGAGAACCAGGGGCGGGTAGCAATCAGCCCCAGCATTTT
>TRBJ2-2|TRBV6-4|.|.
CASSAQGPANTGELFF
TGTGCCAGCAGTGCACAGGGTCCTGCGAACACCGGGGAGCTGTTTTTT
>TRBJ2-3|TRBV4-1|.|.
CASSQQQGPDTQYF
TGCGCCAGCAGCCAGCAACAGGGCCCAGATACGCAGTATTTT
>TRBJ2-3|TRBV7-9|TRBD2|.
CASTLGSSGSLTADTQYF
TGTGCCAGCACGCTCGGGAGTAGCGGGAGCCTAACCGCAGATACGCAGTATTTT
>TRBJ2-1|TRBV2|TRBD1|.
CASSEGTGAYNEQFF
TGTGCCAGCAGTGAAGGGACAGGGGCATACAATGAGCAGTTCTTC
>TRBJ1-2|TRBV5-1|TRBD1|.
CASSEDGQAGYTF
TGCGCCAGCAGCGAAGACGGACAGGCAGGCTACACCTTC
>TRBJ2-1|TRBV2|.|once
CASSEVILEQFF
TGTGCCAGCAGTGAAGTAATTTTAGAGCAGTTCTTC
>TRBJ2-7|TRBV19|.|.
CASSSTFRGGYEQYF
TGTGCCAGTAGTTCTACGTTTCGAGGCGGGTACGAGCAGTACTTC
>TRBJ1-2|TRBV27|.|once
CASKKGEVTTGYTF
TGTGCCAGCAAAAAAGGGGAGGTGACAACAGGCTACACCTTC
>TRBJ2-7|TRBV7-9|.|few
CASSPTGTYTPYEQYF
TGTGCCAGCAGCCCCACCGGGACATATACTCCCTACGAGCAGTACTTC
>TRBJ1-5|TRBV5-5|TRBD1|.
CASRPGGERSNQPQHF
TGTGCCAGCAGACCAGGGGGAGAGAGGAGCAATCAGCCCCAGCATTTT
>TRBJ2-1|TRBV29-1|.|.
CSAGTGSSYNEQFF
TGCAGCGCCGGGACTGGGAGCTCCTACAATGAGCAGTTCTTC
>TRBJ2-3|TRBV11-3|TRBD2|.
CASSSLGLAGTDTQYF
TGTGCCAGCAGCTCTCTGGGACTAGCGGGGACTGATACGCAGTATTTT
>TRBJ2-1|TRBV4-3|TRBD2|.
CASSRGLAGIYNEQFF
TGCGCCAGCAGCCGAGGACTAGCGGGGATCTACAATGAGCAGTTCTTC
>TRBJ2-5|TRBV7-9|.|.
CASSTGTAGETQYF
TGTGCCAGCAGCACAGGGACGGCGGGCGAGACCCAGTACTTC
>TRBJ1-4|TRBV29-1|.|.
CSGRAGGGTNEKLFF
TGCAGCGGGCGGGCGGGCGGAGGGACTAATGAAAAACTGTTTTTT
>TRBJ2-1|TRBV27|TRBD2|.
CASSYTSESYNEQFF
TGTGCCAGCAGTTATACTAGCGAGTCCTACAATGAGCAGTTCTTC
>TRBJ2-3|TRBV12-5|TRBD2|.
CACGTSGTSTDTQYF
TGTGCTTGTGGGACTAGCGGGACCAGCACAGATACGCAGTATTTT
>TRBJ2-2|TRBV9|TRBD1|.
CASSGQGNTGELFF
TGTGCCAGCAGCGGACAGGGGAACACCGGGGAGCTGTTTTTT
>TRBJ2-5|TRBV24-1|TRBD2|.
CATSDPGLAEGKTQYF
TGTGCCACCAGTGACCCCGGACTAGCGGAAGGGAAGACCCAGTACTTC
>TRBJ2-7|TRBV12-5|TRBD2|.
CASGSWWTSGSGEQYF
TGTGCTAGTGGTTCCTGGTGGACTAGCGGGTCTGGCGAGCAGTACTTC
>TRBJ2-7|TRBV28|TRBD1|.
CASSPHRGLNYEQYF
TGTGCCAGCAGTCCTCACAGGGGGTTGAACTACGAGCAGTACTTC
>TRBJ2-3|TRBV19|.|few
CASSLLGTQYF
TGTGCCAGTAGTCTACTAGGCACGCAGTATTTT
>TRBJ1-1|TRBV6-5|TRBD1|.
CASRSRQGALEAFF
TGTGCCAGCAGATCAAGACAGGGGGCGCTTGAGGCTTTCTTT
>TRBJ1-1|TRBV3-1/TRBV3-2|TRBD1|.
CASSQKSSTGLPEAFF
TGTGCCAGCAGCCAGAAATCCTCGACAGGGCTCCCTGAAGCTTTCTTT
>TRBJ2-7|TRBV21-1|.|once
CASSARGLAGESSYEQYF
TGTGCCAGCAGCGCCCGAGGGCTAGCGGGAGAGTCCTCCTACGAGCAGTACTTC
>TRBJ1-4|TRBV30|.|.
CAWSVIGGANEKLFF
TGTGCCTGGAGTGTAATCGGGGGAGCTAATGAAAAACTGTTTTTT
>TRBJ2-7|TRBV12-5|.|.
CASGLSPYEQYF
TGTGCTAGTGGTTTGTCTCCCTACGAGCAGTACTTC
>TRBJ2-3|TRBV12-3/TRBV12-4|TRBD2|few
CASMGGTDTQYF
TGTGCCAGCATGGGGGGGACAGATACGCAGTATTTT
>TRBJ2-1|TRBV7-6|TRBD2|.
CASSLLAGVYNEQFF
TGTGCCAGCAGCTTACTAGCGGGAGTTTACAATGAGCAGTTCTTC
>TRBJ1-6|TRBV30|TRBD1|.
CASHGQGTSYNSPLHF
TGTGCCTCGCATGGACAGGGGACTTCCTATAATTCACCCCTCCACTTT
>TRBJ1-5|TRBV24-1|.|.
CATSDSGQPQHF
TGTGCCACCAGTGATTCGGGACAGCCCCAGCATTTT